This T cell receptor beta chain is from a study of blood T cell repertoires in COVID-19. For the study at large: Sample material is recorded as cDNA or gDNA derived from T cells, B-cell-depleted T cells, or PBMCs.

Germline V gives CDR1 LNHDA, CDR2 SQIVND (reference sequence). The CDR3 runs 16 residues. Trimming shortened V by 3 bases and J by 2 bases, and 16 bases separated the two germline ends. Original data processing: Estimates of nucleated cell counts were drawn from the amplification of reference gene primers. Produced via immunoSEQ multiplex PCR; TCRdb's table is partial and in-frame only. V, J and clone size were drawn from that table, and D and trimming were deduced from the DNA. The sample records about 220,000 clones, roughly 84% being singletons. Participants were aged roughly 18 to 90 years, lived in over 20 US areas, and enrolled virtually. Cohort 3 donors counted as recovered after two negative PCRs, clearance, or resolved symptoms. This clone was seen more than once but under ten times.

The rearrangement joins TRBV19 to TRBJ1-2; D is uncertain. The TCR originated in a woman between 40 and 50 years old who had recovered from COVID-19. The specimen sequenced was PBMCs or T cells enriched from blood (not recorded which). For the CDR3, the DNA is TGTGCCAGTAGTATGCTTAGGACGGAGGGCAACTATGGCTACACCTTC. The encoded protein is CASSMLRTEGNYGYTF.